This TCR beta chain was identified during a study of T cells of healthy individuals. This clonotype was picked up a small number of times. There are 13 residues in the CDR3. The ends were cut back, 3 bases at V and 5 bases at J, with 7 bases in the middle. Germline V lookup: CDR1 SGHTA, CDR2 FQGTGA. TCRdb reanalysed the 5' RACE reads using MiXCR and keeps one entry per CDR3 protein. The top ten hold 6.2% of the sample, which has about 96,000 distinct CDR3 sequences, about 16% seen once. V usage is TRBV7-3 and J usage is TRBJ2-2, with D tentatively TRBD2 (5 bases). The receptor's source is a human donor in good health. The CDR3 spells CASSFTSTGELFF. CDR3 DNA sequence: TGTGCCAGCAGCTTTACTAGTACCGGGGAGCTGTTTTTT.